Sequencing of this T cell receptor beta chain was carried out in a study of T-cell reconstitution after alpha-beta-depleted transplantation in children. A TCRbeta library incorporating unique molecular identifiers was prepared. One entry per CDR3 protein, called by TCRdb with MiXCR from the PCR reads. The sample shows approximately 83,000 distinct CDR3 sequences, roughly 7.7% of them seen only once. About this clonotype itself: A single base separates this from a much larger clone, so it may be a read error.

This specimen consisted of PBMCs from the stem cell graft donor, obtained from the stem cell graft. This sequence was found in a human donor who donated a stem cell graft to a child with congenital amegakaryocytic thrombocytopenia.

The CDR3 DNA reads TGTGCCAGCGCTCAGGGAAAGAATGAAAAACTGTTTTTT. Protein sequence: CASAQGKNEKLFF. The chain is built from TRBV6-1 and TRBJ1-4, with D possibly matching TRBD1 (5 bases). The V and J ends lost 8 bases and 5 bases respectively, with 12 bases between them. The length of the CDR3 is 13 residues. Germline CDR1 and CDR2: MNHNS and SASEGT.